Presented here are 5 T cell receptor beta chains from one specimen sequenced in a study of cytomegalovirus exposure and HLA in healthy donors. PCR was performed using 60 Vbeta and 13 Jbeta primers. Profiling relied on immunoSEQ multiplex PCR, and the TCRdb table lists in-frame clones only, not all of them. In the table there are 110,000 or so clones, around four fifths of which are singletons. The sequenced sample was PBMCs. These TCRs come from a man aged 25 to 40 in good health and CMV-seronegative.

The chain recombines TRBV6-1 with TRBJ2-5; D gene ambiguous. Between the trimmed V and J ends, which lost 2 bases and 5 bases, there was a span of 9 bases. CDR1 and CDR2 (germline): MNHNS, SASEGT. The CDR3 is 13 amino acids. The CDR3 DNA sequence: TGTGCCAGCAGTGAAACCCCCAGGGAGACCCAGTACTTC. This gives the protein CASSETPRETQYF.

CDR3 protein: CASSPGLAYATQYF. The DNA of the CDR3 is TGTGCCAGCTCACCCGGGCTAGCTTACGCGACCCAGTACTTC. This sequence joins TRBV18 and TRBJ2-5, with D perhaps matching TRBD2 (5 bases). In germline, CDR1 is KGHSH, CDR2 LQKENI. Between the trimmed V and J ends, which lost 3 bases and 7 bases, there was a span of 15 bases. The CDR3 runs 14 residues.

The chain's CDR3 is CASSYSGGPPDTQYF. The CDR3 DNA reads TGTGCCAGCAGTTACTCGGGGGGGCCCCCAGATACGCAGTATTTT. The chain has TRBV6-5 and TRBJ2-3, with D perhaps TRBD2 (7 bases). The V end was cut by 0 bases, the J end by 4 bases, with 11 bases between. Looked up from germline, CDR1 is MNHEY and CDR2 is SVGAGI. CDR3 length: 15 residues.

The chain employs TRBV28 and TRBJ2-1; D is perhaps TRBD2 (6 bases). Trimming cost V 6 bases and J 4 bases, with 13 bases left between them. Germline V lookup: CDR1 MDHEN, CDR2 SYDVKM. This CDR3 region has 14 residues. The DNA of the CDR3 is TGTGCCAGCAGACAAACGGACTATTACAATGAGCAGTTCTTC. Amino acid sequence: CASRQTDYYNEQFF. Full variable domain (outside the CDR3, taken from reference TRBV28 and TRBJ2-1): DVKVTQSSRYLVKRTGEKVFLECVQDMDHENMFWYRQDPGLGLRLIYFSYDVKMKEKGDIPEGYSVSREKKERFSLILESASTNQTSMYLCASRQTDYYNEQFFGPGTRLTVL.

The V call is TRBV9, the J call TRBJ1-5, with D maybe TRBD1 (5 bases). The CDR3 is made up of 16 amino acids. Trimming pared 0 bases from V and 4 bases from J, leaving 14 bases between. In germline, CDR1 is SGDLS, CDR2 YYNGEE. CDR3 in amino acids: CASSVGPQGRNQPQHF. CDR3 sequence (DNA): TGTGCCAGCAGCGTAGGGCCCCAGGGTCGTAATCAGCCCCAGCATTTT.